A selection of T cell receptor beta chains follows, all from one sample in a study of T-cell reconstitution after alpha-beta-depleted transplantation in children. TCRdb independently ran MiXCR on the PCR reads; one entry per CDR3 protein. The sample includes about 980,000 distinct CDR3 sequences, around 30% seen only once; the top ten take over 25%. This sample comprised PBMCs, mostly from graft donor cells, obtained 360 days after TCRalphabeta/CD19-depleted stem cell transplant. These receptors came from a boy under two years old who had a stem cell transplant for SCID, so the T cells may come from the graft donor. Each CDR3 is given with its conserved first and last residue. D genes are given only for firm matches. Size is omitted from some rows. Given values are once, few, many or a class for expanded clones.

V gene,D gene,CDR3 length,clone size,J gene,CDR3 protein,CDR3 DNA
TRBV5-1,.,17,few,TRBJ2-1,CASSLESPGVTYNEQFF,TGCGCCAGCAGCTTGGAAAGCCCCGGGGTAACCTACAATGAGCAGTTCTTC
TRBV12-3/TRBV12-4,.,11,many,TRBJ2-1,CASTQGSEQFF,TGTGCCAGCACCCAGGGATCTGAGCAGTTCTTC
TRBV6-5,TRBD1,15,.,TRBJ2-2,CASSYSTGSDGELFF,TGTGCCAGCAGTTACTCGACAGGGTCGGACGGGGAGCTGTTTTTT
TRBV18,.,14,.,TRBJ2-3,CASLLAGVADTQYF,TGTGCCAGCCTTCTGGCAGGGGTCGCAGATACGCAGTATTTT
TRBV25-1,.,14,.,TRBJ2-2,CASTQGGAGGELFF,TGTGCCAGCACCCAGGGGGGCGCGGGCGGGGAGCTGTTTTTT
TRBV12-3/TRBV12-4,.,16,few,TRBJ2-7,CASTPSSGANSYEQYF,TGTGCCAGCACCCCCTCATCGGGAGCCAACTCCTACGAGCAGTACTTC
TRBV7-9,TRBD1,12,few,TRBJ1-1,CASSLGQGGAFF,TGTGCCAGCAGCTTAGGGCAGGGGGGAGCTTTCTTT
TRBV20-1,TRBD2,17,few,TRBJ2-1,CSARDPSGGRGYNEQFF,TGCAGTGCTAGAGATCCTAGCGGGGGCCGAGGGTACAATGAGCAGTTCTTC
TRBV7-8,TRBD2,18,.,TRBJ2-3,CASSAVTSGGEYTDTQYF,TGTGCCAGCAGCGCCGTGACTAGCGGGGGGGAATACACAGATACGCAGTATTTT
TRBV20-1,.,14,few,TRBJ2-3,CSARPSFGTDTQYF,TGCAGTGCTAGACCAAGCTTCGGCACAGATACGCAGTATTTT
TRBV9,TRBD2,16,.,TRBJ2-1,CASSPLRGSGGYEQFF,TGTGCCAGCAGCCCACTAAGGGGTAGCGGGGGGTATGAGCAGTTCTTC
TRBV4-2,TRBD2,16,.,TRBJ2-3,CASSIVAGPDVDTQYF,TGTGCCAGCAGTATCGTAGCGGGGCCTGACGTCGATACGCAGTATTTT
TRBV15,.,15,few,TRBJ2-3,CATSIQGEGTDTQYF,TGTGCCACCAGCATACAGGGTGAAGGGACGGATACGCAGTATTTT
TRBV7-3,.,17,once,TRBJ2-6,CASSLTDTSSGANVLTF,TGTGCCAGCAGCTTAACGGATACTAGCTCTGGGGCCAACGTCCTGACTTTC
TRBV28,.,13,.,TRBJ2-3,CASHHTSTDTQYF,TGTGCCAGCCACCATACTAGCACAGATACGCAGTATTTT
TRBV5-1,.,13,few,TRBJ1-1,CASSLEGGHEAFF,TGCGCCAGCAGCTTGGAGGGCGGGCATGAAGCTTTCTTT
TRBV6-1,TRBD1,16,.,TRBJ2-4,CASSMTGGATKNIQYF,TGTGCCAGCAGCATGACAGGGGGCGCGACCAAAAACATTCAGTACTTC
TRBV18,TRBD1,13,.,TRBJ1-2,CASSPGTGEGYTF,TGTGCCAGCTCCCCCGGGACAGGGGAAGGCTACACCTTC
TRBV2,TRBD1,15,.,TRBJ2-1,CASSRQGAPSNEQFF,TGTGCCAGCTCTAGACAGGGGGCTCCAAGCAATGAGCAGTTCTTC
TRBV2,TRBD2,14,.,TRBJ2-7,CATGPGLAGGEQYF,TGTGCCACCGGCCCAGGACTAGCGGGCGGAGAGCAGTACTTC
TRBV20-1,TRBD2,13,few,TRBJ2-7,CSAMKRGGREQYF,TGCAGTGCTATGAAGCGGGGGGGCCGCGAGCAGTACTTC
TRBV20-1,.,13,.,TRBJ2-5,CSARVSQTETQYF,TGCAGTGCTAGAGTGAGCCAAACGGAGACCCAGTACTTC
TRBV9,TRBD2,15,few,TRBJ2-7,CASSVVGTRVDEQYF,TGTGCCAGCAGCGTAGTTGGGACTAGGGTAGACGAGCAGTACTTC
TRBV7-9,TRBD1,13,few,TRBJ2-7,CASSKGGGYEQYF,TGTGCCAGCAGTAAAGGGGGCGGTTACGAGCAGTACTTC
TRBV5-8,TRBD1,12,.,TRBJ1-1,CASSRTGDRAFF,TGTGCCAGCAGCAGGACAGGGGACCGTGCTTTCTTT
TRBV28,TRBD1,12,.,TRBJ1-2,CASSSTGKGYTF,TGTGCCAGCAGTTCGACAGGGAAAGGCTACACCTTC
TRBV20-1,TRBD1,14,.,TRBJ1-1,CSASWAGGDTEAFF,TGCAGTGCTAGCTGGGCAGGGGGTGACACTGAAGCTTTCTTT
TRBV2,.,13,.,TRBJ2-3,CASVGIRTDTQYF,TGTGCCAGCGTAGGGATCCGCACAGATACGCAGTATTTT
TRBV5-1,TRBD1,16,.,TRBJ2-7,CASSSTPGTGFGEQYF,TGCGCCAGCAGCTCGACCCCCGGGACAGGGTTCGGCGAGCAGTACTTC
TRBV6-5,TRBD2,16,once,TRBJ2-1,CASSYSAGGFYNEQFF,TGTGCCAGCAGTTACTCTGCGGGGGGGTTCTACAATGAGCAGTTCTTC
TRBV27,.,11,few,TRBJ2-2,CASMGPGELFF,TGTGCCAGCATGGGGCCCGGGGAGCTGTTTTTT
TRBV4-1,.,18,.,TRBJ2-1,CASSQEDAPGVSYNEQFF,TGCGCCAGCAGCCAAGAAGATGCCCCGGGGGTCTCCTACAATGAGCAGTTCTTC
TRBV7-9,.,13,.,TRBJ2-3,CASGGHSRDTQYF,TGTGCGTCCGGAGGGCACTCAAGAGATACGCAGTATTTT
TRBV7-8,TRBD2,17,few,TRBJ2-2,CASSYLGGVAATGELFF,TGTGCCAGCAGCTACCTGGGGGGGGTCGCTGCCACCGGGGAGCTGTTTTTT
TRBV7-2,TRBD1,16,.,TRBJ2-3,CASSLAGTGARDTQYF,TGTGCCAGCAGCTTAGCGGGGACAGGGGCCCGGGATACGCAGTATTTT
TRBV28,TRBD1,15,few,TRBJ2-3,CASTLWGQSTDTQYF,TGTGCCAGCACCCTCTGGGGACAGAGCACAGATACGCAGTATTTT
TRBV20-1,.,14,once,TRBJ2-1,CSAPDRSLYNEQFF,TGCAGTGCTCCGGACCGTTCCCTTTACAATGAGCAGTTCTTC
TRBV5-5,TRBD1,15,few,TRBJ2-7,CASSTRDSFSYEQYF,TGTGCCAGCAGCACCCGGGACAGCTTCTCCTACGAGCAGTACTTC
TRBV24-1,TRBD2,15,.,TRBJ2-7,CATSEGTSATYEQYF,TGTGCCACCAGCGAGGGGACTAGCGCAACCTACGAGCAGTACTTC
TRBV4-3,.,17,few,TRBJ1-5,CASSQEWSPSSNQPQHF,TGCGCCAGCAGCCAAGAGTGGTCACCTTCTAGCAATCAGCCCCAGCATTTT
TRBV5-1,TRBD2,16,.,TRBJ2-1,CASSFLPSGWPWEQFF,TGCGCCAGCAGCTTTCTACCTAGCGGGTGGCCATGGGAGCAGTTCTTC
TRBV7-7,TRBD2,17,.,TRBJ2-2,CASSLGSGGANTGELFF,TGTGCCAGCAGCTTAGGGAGCGGGGGCGCGAACACCGGGGAGCTGTTTTTT
TRBV7-6,TRBD2,17,.,TRBJ2-5,CASNPIAGQNRGETQYF,TGTGCCAGCAACCCGATAGCGGGGCAAAACCGGGGGGAGACCCAGTACTTC
TRBV20-1,.,14,.,TRBJ2-2,CSGLGRRNTGELFF,TGCAGTGGTTTAGGCAGACGAAACACCGGGGAGCTGTTTTTT
TRBV12-3/TRBV12-4,.,15,.,TRBJ1-6,CASSLQVGFSSPLHF,TGTGCCAGCAGTTTACAGGTGGGGTTCAGTTCACCCCTCCACTTT